Sequencing of this TCR beta chain was carried out in a study of blood T cell repertoires in COVID-19. Study-level background: Recovered Cohort 3 donors showed two negative PCRs, clearance, or symptom resolution. Acute-phase and convalescent COVID-19 samples originated in the United States, Italy and Spain. Sources were T cells, B-cell-depleted T cells, or PBMCs; the material itself was cDNA or gDNA.

In the authors' methods: The authors estimated nucleated cell counts from reference gene primer amplification. The data were produced by immunoSEQ multiplex PCR, yet TCRdb's version contains in-frame clones alone and is incomplete. The DNA was the basis for D and trimming; V, J and clone size are from that table. The sample has hundreds of thousands of clones, 70% to 90% seen once. The CDR3 is made up of 15 amino acids. Deletions cut 4 bases from V and 4 bases from J, with 13 bases between. Germline CDR1 and CDR2: LNHDA and SQIVND (reference sequence). This sequence originates from a woman aged 45-65 years in a cohort exposed to, infected with or recovered from COVID-19 (not recorded which). Input material: PBMCs or T cells enriched from blood (not recorded which). This chain connects TRBV19 to TRBJ1-4; D gene unclear. The CDR3 coding sequence is TGTGCCAGTAGTACCGGGGTGGCACTTAATGAAAAACTGTTTTTT. This translates into CASSTGVALNEKLFF.